This is a list of T cell receptor beta chains from one sample in a study of blood T cell repertoires in COVID-19. Repertoires were generated with immunoSEQ multiplex PCR, while TCRdb's copy carries only in-frame clones and drops some. Among around 230,000 clones listed, almost 85% were seen once. Sequenced: PBMCs or T cells enriched from blood (not recorded which). The receptors come from a man in his forties who had recovered from COVID-19. Both conserved end residues are part of each CDR3. A D gene is named only where the DNA matches it firmly. Clone sizes are given selectively: once, few, many, or a class where the clone is expanded.

V gene	clone size	J gene	D gene	CDR3 DNA	CDR3 protein
TRBV3-1/TRBV3-2	once	TRBJ2-3	.	TGTGCCAGCAGCCAAGGTAAAGATACGCAGTATTTT	CASSQGKDTQYF
TRBV28	once	TRBJ1-6	TRBD1	TGTGCCAGCAGAATTGACAGGGTGAACTCACCCCTCCACTTT	CASRIDRVNSPLHF
TRBV27	once	TRBJ2-1	TRBD2	TGTGCCAGCAGTTTATTCGGAGCGGGAGTAAATGAGCAGTTCTTC	CASSLFGAGVNEQFF
TRBV30	.	TRBJ1-2	TRBD1	TGTGCCTGGGTAGGACAGGAGTATGACTACACCTTC	CAWVGQEYDYTF
TRBV4-3	.	TRBJ1-6	.	TGCGCCAGCAGCCAAGACTCGGGGTCACCCCTCCACTTT	CASSQDSGSPLHF
TRBV6-5	.	TRBJ2-5	TRBD1	TGTGCCAGCAGGGGGGGGACAGGGGAAGAGACCCAGTACTTC	CASRGGTGEETQYF
TRBV7-8	.	TRBJ2-1	TRBD2	TGTGCCAGCAGCTCCGGGGGGGCGTACAATGAGCAGTTCTTC	CASSSGGAYNEQFF
TRBV5-4	.	TRBJ2-7	.	TGTGCCAGCAGCTCATCCTACGAGCAGTACTTC	CASSSSYEQYF
TRBV9	few	TRBJ1-1	.	TGTGCCAGCAGCTTTAGTGGGGGGGAAGCTTTCTTT	CASSFSGGEAFF
TRBV4-3	.	TRBJ1-2	.	TGCGCCAGCAGCCAATCATGGCCAGGGGTTTCTGGCTACACCTTC	CASSQSWPGVSGYTF
TRBV7-2	.	TRBJ1-6	.	TGTGCCAGCAGCATCGGACTGATCTATAATTCACCCCTCCACTTT	CASSIGLIYNSPLHF
TRBV13	.	TRBJ1-2	.	TGTGCCAGCAGCTTAGGCGCGGTGAGAGCCAAAAATGGCTACACCTTC	CASSLGAVRAKNGYTF
TRBV9	.	TRBJ2-1	.	TGTGCCAGCAGCGCTGGGCGGGGATCCAATGAGCAGTTCTTC	CASSAGRGSNEQFF
TRBV7-2	.	TRBJ1-2	.	TGTGCCAGCAGCTTGTTAGGGGTCGGCTACACCTTC	CASSLLGVGYTF
TRBV21-1	once	TRBJ1-5	.	TGTGCCAGCAGCAAAGACGCGGATCAGCCCCAGCATTTT	CASSKDADQPQHF
TRBV5-1	once	TRBJ2-2	TRBD2	TGCGCCAGCGCCCGACTAGCGGGGTCCACCGGGGAGCTGTTTTTT	CASARLAGSTGELFF
TRBV11-2	.	TRBJ2-7	TRBD2	TGTGCCAGCAGCTTTAGCGGGAGGGTCTACGAGCAGTACTTC	CASSFSGRVYEQYF
TRBV20-1	.	TRBJ1-1	.	TGCAGTGCTAGTCTCCGGGGAGGAACTGAAGCTTTCTTT	CSASLRGGTEAFF
TRBV4-1	.	TRBJ1-1	.	TGCGCCAGCAGCTCCCGCGGGGGGTTGAACACTGAAGCTTTCTTT	CASSSRGGLNTEAFF
TRBV9	.	TRBJ2-2	.	TGTGCCAGCAAATCGGACTTAACTACCGGGGAGCTGTTTTTT	CASKSDLTTGELFF
TRBV15	.	TRBJ1-4	TRBD1	TGTGCCACCAACCCGACAGGGGAGGAAAAACTGTTTTTT	CATNPTGEEKLFF
TRBV29-1	.	TRBJ1-1	TRBD1	TGCAGCGTTGGGACAGGGTGGACTGAAGCTTTCTTT	CSVGTGWTEAFF
TRBV27	.	TRBJ2-5	TRBD2	TGTGCCAGCAGGCCCACTAGCGGGAGAAGGGAGACCCAGTACTTC	CASRPTSGRRETQYF
TRBV28	once	TRBJ1-1	.	TGTGCCAGCAGTTTCGACAGGCCGCCGGGAGCTTTCTTT	CASSFDRPPGAFF
TRBV27	.	TRBJ2-1	TRBD2	TGTGCCAGCAGTCCGGGGGGTAGCCGGATTCTTGTTGAGCAGTTCTTC	CASSPGGSRILVEQFF
TRBV5-1	.	TRBJ1-6	.	TGCGCCAGCAGCTTGGAGAGCTCCTATAATTCACCCCTCCACTTT	CASSLESSYNSPLHF
TRBV7-2	.	TRBJ1-1	.	TGTGCCAGCCGCCCGGGGGGCATGAACACTGAAGCTTTCTTT	CASRPGGMNTEAFF
TRBV19	.	TRBJ1-6	.	TGTGCCAGTAGTATAGATCGGGGAACTTCACCCCTCCACTTT	CASSIDRGTSPLHF
TRBV10-3	.	TRBJ1-6	TRBD1	TGTGCCATCAGTGAGAGGACAGGAGGTAACAATTCACCCCTCCACTTT	CAISERTGGNNSPLHF
TRBV20-1	few	TRBJ2-5	.	TGCAGTGCTTATGGGGGGGAGACCCAGTACTTC	CSAYGGETQYF
TRBV5-1	.	TRBJ1-1	.	TGCGCCAGCAGCTTGGTTCCCGGGACTAACACTGAAGCTTTCTTT	CASSLVPGTNTEAFF
TRBV19	.	TRBJ2-5	TRBD2	TGTGCCAGTAGTATAGATGGGGGCGCGGGGGGACTCCAAGAGACCCAGTACTTC	CASSIDGGAGGLQETQYF
TRBV6-2/TRBV6-3	.	TRBJ1-5	TRBD1	TGTGCCAGCAGTTATACCGGGACAGGGTTGCCCCAGCATTTT	CASSYTGTGLPQHF
TRBV5-4	.	TRBJ1-6	.	TGTGCCAGCCAAACGGAGCCAAGCTCCTATAATTCACCCCTCCACTTT	CASQTEPSSYNSPLHF
TRBV4-3	.	TRBJ2-3	TRBD2	TGCGCCAGCAGCCCCCACCGCGGGGGCGGGGGGGGCACAGATACGCAGTATTTT	CASSPHRGGGGGTDTQYF
TRBV28	.	TRBJ2-4	.	TGTGCCAGCAGTGGGCAGGGGTTGGGAGCCAAAAACATTCAGTACTTC	CASSGQGLGAKNIQYF
TRBV2	few	TRBJ2-7	.	TGTGCCAGCAGTGATTACTACGAGCAGTACTTC	CASSDYYEQYF
TRBV5-1	.	TRBJ1-6	.	TGCGCCAGCAGCTTGGCCAGGGGTATTTCGGGATCACCCCTCCACTTT	CASSLARGISGSPLHF
TRBV15	.	TRBJ2-1	TRBD2	TGTGCCACCAGTGGACGGGACTACTTCAATGAGCAGTTCTTC	CATSGRDYFNEQFF
TRBV20-1	.	TRBJ2-7	.	TGCAGTGCCGCCGACCGGGTAGAGCAGTACTTC	CSAADRVEQYF
TRBV5-1	.	TRBJ2-1	.	TGCGCCAGCAGCGTGGGACTGACAGTAAATGAGCAGTTCTTC	CASSVGLTVNEQFF
TRBV28	.	TRBJ2-7	.	TGTGCCACTACGGGGGACAGAGCCTACGAGCAGTACTTC	CATTGDRAYEQYF
TRBV5-1	.	TRBJ2-3	TRBD2	TGCGCCAGCAGCCCCTCGGCGGGGGTAACAGATACGCAGTATTTT	CASSPSAGVTDTQYF
TRBV25-1	few	TRBJ1-4	.	TGTGCCAGCAGCATACGGTTTAATGAAAAACTGTTTTTT	CASSIRFNEKLFF
TRBV29-1	once	TRBJ1-2	.	TGCAGCGTTGAAGCAAGGGGGTCAGAGAACTATGGCTACACCTTC	CSVEARGSENYGYTF
TRBV13	.	TRBJ2-7	TRBD2	TGTGCCAGCAGCCCCCGGGGGGGGGCAACCGCCTACGAGCAGTACTTC	CASSPRGGATAYEQYF
TRBV30	.	TRBJ2-7	TRBD2	TGTGCCTGGAGTGGCAGTTGGGGACTAGCGGTTTTCAGCTCCTACGAGCAGTACTTC	CAWSGSWGLAVFSSYEQYF
TRBV3-1/TRBV3-2	.	TRBJ2-5	.	TGTGCCAGCAGCCGTTGGGACTCCATGTACCAAGAGACCCAGTACTTC	CASSRWDSMYQETQYF
TRBV2	once	TRBJ2-3	.	TGTGCCAGCAGTGAAGCGCTTCACCAGGGAACGGATACGCAGTATTTT	CASSEALHQGTDTQYF